Listed here is a single TCR beta chain. As yet, its antigen is unknown. Method: immunoSEQ multiplex PCR; TCRdb's copy keeps in-frame clones and lacks some. The profile shows 250,000 to 300,000 clones, 90% to 95% of them singletons. This sample was taken from a study of T cell responses to AZD1222 COVID-19 vaccine. Whole-study findings and limits: The study reported that nearly half of spike-specific TCRs target unmutated variant regions. After two AZD1222 doses, spike-specific TCR breadth and depth rose versus day 0. Among the donors, most were white British and more were female, and clonal diversity was possibly underestimated.

Germline V gene lookup returns CDR1 SGHVS and CDR2 FNYEAQ. The CDR3 spans 13 residues. Losses at the gene ends were 3 bases for V and 7 bases for J; bases not matched to a gene: 0. The clonotype comes from an adult who received the AZD1222 COVID-19 vaccine. The J gene is TRBJ2-1, the V gene TRBV7-6, with 10 bases identical to TRBD1. The specimen was peripheral blood, collected 28 days after the second AZD1222 dose. As DNA, the CDR3 is TGTGCCAGCAGCTTGGACAGGGGGAATGAGCAGTTCTTC. It specifies CASSLDRGNEQFF.